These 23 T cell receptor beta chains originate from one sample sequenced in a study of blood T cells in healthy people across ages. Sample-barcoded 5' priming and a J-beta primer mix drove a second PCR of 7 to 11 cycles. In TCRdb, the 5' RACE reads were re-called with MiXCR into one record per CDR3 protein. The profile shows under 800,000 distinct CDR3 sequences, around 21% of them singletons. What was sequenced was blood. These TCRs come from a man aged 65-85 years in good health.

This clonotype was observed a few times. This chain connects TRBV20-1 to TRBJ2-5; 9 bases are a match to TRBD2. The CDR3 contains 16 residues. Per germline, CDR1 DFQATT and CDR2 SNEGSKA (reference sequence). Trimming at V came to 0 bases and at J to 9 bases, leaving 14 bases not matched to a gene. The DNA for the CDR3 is TGCAGTGCTAGAGATCCTCTCGCGGGAGGGGTAACGGCCCAGTACTTC. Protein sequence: CSARDPLAGGVTAQYF.

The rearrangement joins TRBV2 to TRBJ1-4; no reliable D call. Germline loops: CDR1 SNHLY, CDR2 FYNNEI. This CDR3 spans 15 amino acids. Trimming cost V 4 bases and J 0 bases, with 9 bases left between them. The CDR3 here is CASSVGFATNEKLFF. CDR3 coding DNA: TGTGCCAGCAGTGTGGGGTTTGCAACTAATGAAAAACTGTTTTTT.

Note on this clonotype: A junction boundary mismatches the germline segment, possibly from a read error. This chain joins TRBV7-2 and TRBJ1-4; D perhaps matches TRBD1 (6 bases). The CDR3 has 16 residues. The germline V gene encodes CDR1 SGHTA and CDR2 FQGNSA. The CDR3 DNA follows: TGTGCCAGCAGCTTAGCGGGGGGGCGCACTAACGAAAAACTGTTTTTT. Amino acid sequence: CASSLAGGRTNEKLFF.

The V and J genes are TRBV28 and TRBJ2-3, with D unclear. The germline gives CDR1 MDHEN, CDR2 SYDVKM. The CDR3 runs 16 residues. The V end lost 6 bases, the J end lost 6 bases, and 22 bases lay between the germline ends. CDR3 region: CASSSGDIPAPDTQYF. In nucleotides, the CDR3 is TGTGCCAGCAGCTCAGGCGACATTCCCGCACCCGATACGCAGTATTTT.

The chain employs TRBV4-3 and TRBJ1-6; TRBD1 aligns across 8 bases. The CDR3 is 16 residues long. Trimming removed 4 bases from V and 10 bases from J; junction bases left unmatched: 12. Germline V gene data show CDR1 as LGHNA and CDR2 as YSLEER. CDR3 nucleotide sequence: TGCGCCAGCAGCCCAGGACAGGGCCTCGATGCCTCACCCCTCCACTTT. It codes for CASSPGQGLDASPLHF.

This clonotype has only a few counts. CDR3 amino acids: CALRASVHEQYF. The CDR3 DNA follows: TGTGCTCTACGGGCTAGCGTCCACGAGCAGTACTTC. The chain joins TRBV3-1 to TRBJ2-7; maybe TRBD2 (6 bases). The CDR3 is made up of 12 amino acids. CDR1 and CDR2 (germline): LGHDT, YNNKEL (reference sequence).

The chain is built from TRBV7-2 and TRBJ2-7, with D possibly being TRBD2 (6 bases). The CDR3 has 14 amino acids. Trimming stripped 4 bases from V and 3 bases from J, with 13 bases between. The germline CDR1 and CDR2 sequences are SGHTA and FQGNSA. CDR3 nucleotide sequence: TGTGCCAGCAGCTGGGATAGCGGTTTCTACGAGCAGTACTTC. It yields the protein CASSWDSGFYEQYF.

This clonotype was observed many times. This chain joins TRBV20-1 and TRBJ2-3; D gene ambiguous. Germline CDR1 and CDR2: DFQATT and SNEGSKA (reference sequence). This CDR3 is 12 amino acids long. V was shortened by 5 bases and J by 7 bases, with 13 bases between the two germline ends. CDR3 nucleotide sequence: TGCAGTGCTGCGCCCCTAACGAATACGCAGTATTTT. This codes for CSAAPLTNTQYF.

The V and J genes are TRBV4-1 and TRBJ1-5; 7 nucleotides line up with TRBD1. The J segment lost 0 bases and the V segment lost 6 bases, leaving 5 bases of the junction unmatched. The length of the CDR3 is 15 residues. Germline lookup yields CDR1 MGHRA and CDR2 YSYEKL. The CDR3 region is CASRTGVASNQPQHF. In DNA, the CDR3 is TGCGCCAGCAGAACAGGGGTGGCTAGCAATCAGCCCCAGCATTTT.

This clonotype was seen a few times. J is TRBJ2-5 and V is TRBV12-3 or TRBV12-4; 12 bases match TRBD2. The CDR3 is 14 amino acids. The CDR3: CTTKTSGGQETQYF. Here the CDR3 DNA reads TGTACCACCAAGACTAGCGGGGGACAAGAGACCCAGTACTTC.

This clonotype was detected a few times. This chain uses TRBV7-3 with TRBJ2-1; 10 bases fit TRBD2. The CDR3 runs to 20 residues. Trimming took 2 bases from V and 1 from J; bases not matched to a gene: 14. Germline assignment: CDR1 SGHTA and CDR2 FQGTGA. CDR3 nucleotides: TGTGCCAGCAGCTTAGAACTTTTGGGGGCTAGCGGGAGTTCCTACAATGAGCAGTTCTTC. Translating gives CASSLELLGASGSSYNEQFF. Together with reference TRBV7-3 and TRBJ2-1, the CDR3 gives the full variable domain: GAGVSQTPSNKVTEKGKYVELRCDPISGHTALYWYRQSLGQGPEFLIYFQGTGAADDSGLPNDRFFAVRPEGSVSTLKIQRTERGDSAVYLCASSLELLGASGSSYNEQFFGPGTRLTVL.

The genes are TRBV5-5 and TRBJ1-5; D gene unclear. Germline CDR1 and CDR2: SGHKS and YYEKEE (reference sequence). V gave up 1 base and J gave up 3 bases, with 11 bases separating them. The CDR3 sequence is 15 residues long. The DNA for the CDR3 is TGTGCCAGCAGCTTGATAGTGGGAAACAATCAGCCCCAGCATTTT. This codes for CASSLIVGNNQPQHF.

The CDR3 DNA follows: TGTGCCAGCACCCTGACTAGCGGGCTAAGCACAGATACGCAGTATTTT. Translated, it gives CASTLTSGLSTDTQYF. The J gene is TRBJ2-3, the V gene TRBV12-3 or TRBV12-4; TRBD2 matches at 10 bases. The ends lost 7 bases at V and 0 bases at J; junction bases unmatched: 7. The CDR3 is 16 residues long.

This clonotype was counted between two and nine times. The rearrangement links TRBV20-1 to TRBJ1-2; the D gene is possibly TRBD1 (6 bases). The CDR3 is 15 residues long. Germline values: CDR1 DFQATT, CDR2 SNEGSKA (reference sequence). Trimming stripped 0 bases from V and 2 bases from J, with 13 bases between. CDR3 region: CSARDAGGANYGYTF. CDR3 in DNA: TGCAGTGCTAGAGATGCGGGGGGCGCGAACTATGGCTACACCTTC.

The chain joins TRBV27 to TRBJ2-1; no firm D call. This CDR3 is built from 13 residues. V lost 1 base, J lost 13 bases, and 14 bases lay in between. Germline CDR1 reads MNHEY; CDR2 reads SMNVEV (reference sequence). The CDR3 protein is CASSLWARKEQFF. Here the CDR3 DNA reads TGTGCCAGCAGTTTATGGGCCCGTAAAGAACAGTTCTTC.

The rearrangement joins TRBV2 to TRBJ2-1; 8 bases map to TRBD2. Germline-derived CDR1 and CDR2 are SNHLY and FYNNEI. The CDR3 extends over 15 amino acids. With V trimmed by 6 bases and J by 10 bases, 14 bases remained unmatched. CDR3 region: CASSSLSGSHGEQFF. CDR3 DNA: TGTGCCAGCAGCTCCTTGAGCGGGAGCCATGGGGAGCAGTTCTTC. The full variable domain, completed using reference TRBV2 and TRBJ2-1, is EPEVTQTPSHQVTQMGQEVILRCVPISNHLYFYWYRQILGQKVEFLVSFYNNEISEKSEIFDDQFSVERPDGSNFTLKIRSTKLEDSAMYFCASSSLSGSHGEQFFGPGTRLTVL.

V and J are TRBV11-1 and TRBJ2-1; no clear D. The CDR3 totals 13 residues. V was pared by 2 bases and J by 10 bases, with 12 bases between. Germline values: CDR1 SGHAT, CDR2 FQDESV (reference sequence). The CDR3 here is CASSLRARQEQFF. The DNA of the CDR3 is TGTGCCAGCAGCTTACGGGCGCGGCAGGAGCAGTTCTTC.

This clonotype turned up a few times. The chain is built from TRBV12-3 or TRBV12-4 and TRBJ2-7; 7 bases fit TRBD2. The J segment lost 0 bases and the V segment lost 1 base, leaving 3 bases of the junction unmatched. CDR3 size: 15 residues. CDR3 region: CASSLGIAGSYEQYF. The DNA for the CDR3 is TGTGCCAGCAGTTTAGGGATAGCGGGCTCCTACGAGCAGTACTTC.

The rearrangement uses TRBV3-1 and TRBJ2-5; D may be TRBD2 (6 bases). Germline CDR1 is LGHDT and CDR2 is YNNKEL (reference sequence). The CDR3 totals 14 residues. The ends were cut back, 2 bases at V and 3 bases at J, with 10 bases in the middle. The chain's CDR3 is CASSQRLAEETQYF. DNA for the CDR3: TGTGCCAGCAGCCAACGGTTAGCGGAAGAGACCCAGTACTTC.

The CDR3 here is CASRVAGGQNEQFF. The DNA for the CDR3 is TGCGCCAGCAGGGTAGCGGGAGGCCAGAATGAGCAGTTCTTC. The gene calls are TRBV4-1 and TRBJ2-1; 10 nucleotides align to TRBD2. Germline lookup yields CDR1 MGHRA and CDR2 YSYEKL. This CDR3 contains 14 residues. The V segment lost 6 bases and the J segment 7 bases; nucleotides outside the gene matches: 6.

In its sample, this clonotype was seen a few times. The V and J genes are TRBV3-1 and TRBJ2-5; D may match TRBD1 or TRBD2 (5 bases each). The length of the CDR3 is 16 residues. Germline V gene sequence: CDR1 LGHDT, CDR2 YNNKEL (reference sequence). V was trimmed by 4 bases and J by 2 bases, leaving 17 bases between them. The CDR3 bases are TGTGCCAGCAGCCCCGATAACTCGGGACGGCAAGAGACCCAGTACTTC. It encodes CASSPDNSGRQETQYF.

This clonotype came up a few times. This CDR3 is CASSLRQGLAKNIQYF. The DNA for the CDR3 is TGTGCCAGCAGTTTACGGCAGGGACTAGCCAAAAACATTCAGTACTTC. The chain is built from TRBV27 and TRBJ2-4; D is perhaps TRBD2 (6 bases). This CDR3 has 16 amino acids. CDR1 is MNHEY, CDR2 SMNVEV, per germline (reference sequence). The V end was cut by 2 bases, the J end by 0 bases, with 11 bases between.

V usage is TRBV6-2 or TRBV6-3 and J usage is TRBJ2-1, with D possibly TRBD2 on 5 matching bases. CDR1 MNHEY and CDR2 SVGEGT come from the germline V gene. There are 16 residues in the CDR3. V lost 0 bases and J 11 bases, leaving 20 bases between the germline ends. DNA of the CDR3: TGTGCCAGCAGTTACTCCCTACGGGGATACGAGAATAAGCAGTTCTTC. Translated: CASSYSLRGYENKQFF.